The rows below give T cell receptor beta chains drawn from one sample of a study of neurological immune-mediated disorders. TCRdb processed the 5' RACE reads anew with MiXCR; each CDR3 protein has one entry. The sample has about 21,000 distinct CDR3 sequences, about 16% seen once. Sequencing input: PBMCs. The receptor source for this set is a female donor with HTLV-1-associated myelopathy (HAM/TSP). The CDR3 runs from the conserved cysteine through the conserved F or W. The order of the fields is CDR3 DNA, CDR3 protein, V gene, clone size, D gene, CDR3 length, J gene. A D gene is named only where the DNA matches it firmly. Clone size is not always given. Where it is, it says once, few, many or a class for expanded clones.

TGCAGTGCTAGAGATGGGGACAGTGGGTCACCCCTCCACTTT,CSARDGDSGSPLHF,TRBV20-1,many,TRBD1,14,TRBJ1-6
TGCGCCAGCAGCACCAGGGGAATCGAGCAGTACTTC,CASSTRGIEQYF,TRBV5-1,many,-,12,TRBJ2-7
TGTGCCAGCTTCCAGGGTGGGGGCGAAGCTTTCTTT,CASFQGGGEAFF,TRBV27,many,-,12,TRBJ1-1
TGCAGCGTTGTAGGACAGCCGAACACTGAAGCTTTCTTT,CSVVGQPNTEAFF,TRBV29-1,medium-sized,-,13,TRBJ1-1
TGTGCCAGCAGTCCCCAGGGTTCTGGACAGTACTTC,CASSPQGSGQYF,TRBV12-3/TRBV12-4,many,-,12,TRBJ2-7
TGCAGCGCCGGCCCGAGGGGGACGGGGGAGACCCAGTACTTC,CSAGPRGTGETQYF,TRBV29-1,many,-,14,TRBJ2-5
TGCAGTGCTAGAGATCCACAGGGCACTGAAGCTTTCTTT,CSARDPQGTEAFF,TRBV20-1,once,-,13,TRBJ1-1
TGTGCCAGCTCACCACGTGTCATCAGCTCCTACAATGAGCAGTTCTTC,CASSPRVISSYNEQFF,TRBV18,many,-,16,TRBJ2-1
TGTGCCAGCAGCTTAGGGACAGGGTTGTGGGGAAACATTCAGTACTTC,CASSLGTGLWGNIQYF,TRBV11-2,many,TRBD1,16,TRBJ2-4
TGCGCCAGCAGCTCAGAGCCGGGACGGAATTCACCCCTCCACTTT,CASSSEPGRNSPLHF,TRBV4-1,medium-sized,-,15,TRBJ1-6
TGCAGTGCTAGATCCCGACTAGGAAGGGCCTACGAGCAGTACTTC,CSARSRLGRAYEQYF,TRBV20-1,many,-,15,TRBJ2-7
TGCGCCAGCAGCTCGTCGGGCGCGTTCTCGAACACCGGGGAGCTGTTTTTT,CASSSSGAFSNTGELFF,TRBV5-1,many,-,17,TRBJ2-2
TGCGCCAGCAGCTTAGGGAATTCACCCCTCCACTTT,CASSLGNSPLHF,TRBV5-1,many,-,12,TRBJ1-6
TGCAGTGCTACTGACCGGGGGGCCACAGATACGCAGTATTTT,CSATDRGATDTQYF,TRBV20-1,many,-,14,TRBJ2-3
TGCGCCAGCAATCCAGGGGAGGCCTACAATGAGCAGTTCTTC,CASNPGEAYNEQFF,TRBV5-1,many,-,14,TRBJ2-1
TGCGCCAGCAGCCGTGCCGGGGCGGGGGGACACAATGAGCAGTTCTTC,CASSRAGAGGHNEQFF,TRBV4-1,medium-sized,TRBD2,16,TRBJ2-1
TGCGCCAGCAGCCCGGATGGGGGGGGTGGTCAGCCCCAGCATTTT,CASSPDGGGGQPQHF,TRBV5-1,-,-,15,TRBJ1-5
TGTGCCAGCAGCGCCCGGGACGAAGAAGGGGAGACCCAGTACTTC,CASSARDEEGETQYF,TRBV7-9,few,-,15,TRBJ2-5
TGTGCCACCAGCAGAGAGTGGGGGTTGTATGAGCAGTACTTC,CATSREWGLYEQYF,TRBV15,many,-,14,TRBJ2-7
TGTGCCAGCAGCCGACAGGGGGCAAGTGAGACCCAGTACTTC,CASSRQGASETQYF,TRBV12-3/TRBV12-4,many,TRBD1,14,TRBJ2-5
TGTGCCAGCAGCGTCGAGGGACTCCTCTACGAGCAGTACTTC,CASSVEGLLYEQYF,TRBV7-2,medium-sized,-,14,TRBJ2-7
TGTGCCAACAGCCAAATGGATAGCAATCAGCCCCAGCATTTT,CANSQMDSNQPQHF,TRBV6-1,-,-,14,TRBJ1-5
TGTGCCAGCAGCTTGTGGGACAGAAAAAATGAAAAACTGTTTTTT,CASSLWDRKNEKLFF,TRBV7-2,few,TRBD1,15,TRBJ1-4
TGTGCCAGCAGCGTTGCGGCGAACACTGAAGCTTTCTTT,CASSVAANTEAFF,TRBV9,many,-,13,TRBJ1-1
TGCGCCAGCAGCCAAGCGGGGCCCCTTGCAGATACGCAGTATTTT,CASSQAGPLADTQYF,TRBV4-3,-,-,15,TRBJ2-3